This TCR beta chain was captured in a study of blood T cell repertoires in COVID-19. The CDR3 extends over 13 amino acids. From germline, CDR1 is MNHEY and CDR2 SVGAGI. Deletions cut 4 bases from V and 5 bases from J, with 12 bases between. The protocol was immunoSEQ multiplex PCR, while the TCRdb copy is restricted to in-frame clones and leaves out a portion. The sample consists of over 400,000 clones, about 88% of them appearing once. The TCR originated in a woman in her forties or fifties with COVID-19, enrolled during active disease. The sample was peripheral blood. The rearrangement joins TRBV6-5 to TRBJ2-7; weak D call: TRBD1 (5 bases). The chain's CDR3 is CASSWQGVHEQYF. CDR3 bases: TGTGCCAGCAGTTGGCAGGGTGTCCACGAGCAGTACTTC.